Reported below is one TCR beta chain. Its specificity is unknown. The data were taken from a study of somatic mutations in cytotoxic T cells in rheumatoid arthritis. Whole-study context: At nearly 100% purity, some V beta antibody-stained T-cell populations were flow-sorted, and these included V beta1+ cells that were sequenced for TCRB. Findings and caveats of the study: Nobody had found out which antigens the expanded CD8+ clones targeted. There was no significant difference in CD8+ T-cell clonality between rheumatoid arthritis patients and age-matched healthy controls. Among patients with rheumatoid arthritis, but not healthy controls, CD8+ clonality increased with age.

Per the germline V gene, CDR1 is SGDLS and CDR2 is YYNGEE. The germline V and J ends were trimmed by 2 bases and 6 bases, with 14 bases remaining between them. The CDR3 is 15 amino acids. Assay used: immunoSEQ multiplex PCR; TCRdb lists only in-frame clones, some missing. The sample shows roughly 20,000 clones, roughly two thirds of them seen only once. Sequencing was done on a sample of CD8+ T cells sorted from blood. This rearrangement joins TRBV9 to TRBJ1-4; weak D call: TRBD1 (6 bases). This clonotype was sampled from an adult with rheumatoid arthritis. Here the CDR3 reads CASSVGAGVDEKLFF. The CDR3 DNA is TGTGCCAGCAGCGTGGGGGCAGGGGTGGATGAAAAACTGTTTTTT.